This TCR beta chain comes out of a study of response to subunit inactivated influenza vaccine. Findings of the study overall: The authors suggested that every seasonal influenza vaccination recruits few new T cells.

This CDR3 contains 14 residues. V was pared by 3 bases and J by 3 bases, with 13 bases between. From germline, CDR1 is SGHRS and CDR2 YFSETQ. TCRdb fed the RT-PCR reads into MiXCR, producing one record per CDR3 protein. This table holds about 480,000 distinct CDR3 sequences, about an eighth found once. Only a few counts were recorded for this clonotype. Antigen specificity is unknown. The rearrangement joins TRBV5-1 to TRBJ2-7, with a possible D match to TRBD1 (5 bases). The TCR originated in a man in his forties or fifties who received an inactivated influenza vaccine. The sample here was PBMCs from blood, taken 45 days after vaccination. The chain's CDR3 is CASSYDSTRYEQYF. The DNA of the CDR3 is TGCGCCAGCAGCTACGACAGCACCCGCTACGAGCAGTACTTC.